Below are 29 T cell receptor beta chains sequenced from a single sample in a study of shared clonotypes between healthy human individuals. Produced via immunoSEQ multiplex PCR; TCRdb's table is partial and in-frame only. The data contain about 2.2 million clones, around 93% of them singletons. Selected positively for CCR7 and CD45RO-negative, naive CD8 cells excluded terminally differentiated effector memory CD45RA+ cells. The sample was naive CD8+ T cells from PBMCs. The receptors derive from a man between 18 and 29 years old in good health. Some clones in this sample may be carry-over from other donors' samples.

The chain uses TRBV28 and TRBJ2-1; D may be TRBD1 (6 bases). The CDR3 runs to 16 residues. Trimming pared 5 bases from V and 5 bases from J, leaving 19 bases between. From germline, CDR1 is MDHEN and CDR2 SYDVKM. The CDR3 sequence: CASSTDVISGDNEQFF. The CDR3 bases are TGTGCCAGCAGTACCGACGTAATCTCAGGGGACAATGAGCAGTTCTTC.

The chain recombines TRBV27 with TRBJ1-1; 7 bases agree with TRBD1. The CDR3 sequence is 14 residues long. V was pared by 4 bases and J by 4 bases, with 6 bases of the junction left unmatched. Germline-derived CDR1 and CDR2 are MNHEY and SMNVEV (reference sequence). Here the CDR3 reads CASSYRDSSTEAFF. In DNA form, the CDR3 reads TGTGCCAGCAGTTACCGGGACAGCTCCACTGAAGCTTTCTTT.

Comments on this clone: Other nucleotide sequences in the sample specify the same CDR3. The chain couples TRBV27 to TRBJ2-7; D possibly uses TRBD1 or TRBD2 (5 bases each). The V gene's germline CDR1 is MNHEY and CDR2 SMNVEV (reference sequence). V lost 0 bases and J lost 0, with 9 bases in between. The CDR3 is 15 amino acids. For the CDR3, the DNA is TGTGCCAGCAGTTTATCCTCAGGGAGCTCCTACGAGCAGTACTTC. Translation: CASSLSSGSSYEQYF.

This clone is a singleton in its sample. The chain has TRBV7-9 and TRBJ2-7, with a weak D call TRBD2 (6 bases). Germline CDR1 and CDR2: SEHNR and FQNEAQ (reference sequence). There are 15 residues in the CDR3. V gave up 8 bases and J gave up 3 bases, with 20 bases separating them. This chain's CDR3 is CASSSISGPLYEQYF. CDR3 coding DNA: TGTGCCAGCTCTAGTATTAGCGGACCTCTCTACGAGCAGTACTTC.

The rearrangement links TRBV7-9 to TRBJ2-7; 8 bases fit TRBD2. Germline V CDR1 and CDR2: SEHNR, FQNEAQ (reference sequence). V was pared by 5 bases and J by 1 base, with 4 bases of the junction left unmatched. This CDR3 spans 14 amino acids. CDR3 in DNA: TGTGCCAGCAGCGTTAGCGGGGCGTCCTACGAGCAGTACTTC. The encoded protein is CASSVSGASYEQYF.

The V and J genes are TRBV14 and TRBJ2-7; 9 bases agree with TRBD2. This CDR3 contains 15 residues. Germline loops: CDR1 SGHDN, CDR2 FVKESK. Germline trimming cut 1 base from V and 2 bases from J; bases unmatched to any gene: 3. CDR3 amino acids: CASSQVREGPYEQYF. The CDR3 coding sequence is TGTGCCAGCAGCCAAGTGCGGGAGGGCCCCTACGAGCAGTACTTC.

The V gene is TRBV7-9, the J gene TRBJ2-7; possibly TRBD2 for D (5 bases). CDR1 SEHNR and CDR2 FQNEAQ come from the germline V gene (reference sequence). The CDR3 length is 12 residues. V shed 4 bases and J shed 6 bases, with 10 bases lying between them. This CDR3 reads CASSSGISEQYF. The DNA of the CDR3 is TGTGCCAGCAGCTCCGGGATCTCCGAGCAGTACTTC.

The chain couples TRBV7-6 to TRBJ2-1; 10 bases are a match to TRBD1. Germline V CDR1 and CDR2: SGHVS, FNYEAQ. Losses at the gene ends were 5 bases for V and 4 bases for J; bases not matched to a gene: 5. The CDR3 spans 15 residues. The CDR3 is CASSRDRGRYNEQFF. DNA for the CDR3: TGTGCCAGCAGCCGGGACAGGGGTCGGTACAATGAGCAGTTCTTC.

The chain combines TRBV18 with TRBJ2-1, with TRBD1 as a possible D gene (6 bases). The V gene's germline CDR1 is KGHSH and CDR2 LQKENI. The CDR3 is 16 residues long. V gave up 5 bases and J gave up 0 bases, with 14 bases separating them. Written as DNA, the CDR3 is TGTGCCAGCTCATCGGGGACGGGACACTCCTACAATGAGCAGTTCTTC. Protein: CASSSGTGHSYNEQFF.

V gene TRBV27 combines with J gene TRBJ1-6; unclear D gene. The germline V gene encodes CDR1 MNHEY and CDR2 SMNVEV (reference sequence). The germline V and J ends were trimmed by 5 bases and 4 bases, with 3 bases remaining between them. This CDR3 contains 12 residues. This chain's CDR3 is CASSLYNSPLHF. The CDR3 DNA is TGTGCCAGCAGTCTTTATAATTCACCCCTCCACTTT.

This clone was seen a handful of times. The chain combines TRBV2 with TRBJ1-4; D might be TRBD1 (5 bases). This CDR3 region has 17 residues. The germline CDR1 and CDR2 sequences are SNHLY and FYNNEI. V gave up 3 bases and J gave up 5 bases, with 19 bases separating them. The CDR3 DNA is TGTGCCAGCAGTGAGAGGGGTTACAGACCCGAGAATGAAAAACTGTTTTTT. It codes for CASSERGYRPENEKLFF.

The CDR3 here is CASSSQREGIYGYTF. The CDR3 nucleotides are TGTGCCAGCAGCTCTCAACGGGAGGGAATCTATGGCTACACCTTC. The gene calls are TRBV28 and TRBJ1-2; D not certain. The CDR3 is made up of 15 amino acids. Trimming removed 6 bases at V and 4 bases at J, with 18 bases between. CDR1 is MDHEN and CDR2 is SYDVKM in the germline V gene.

The rearrangement uses TRBV27 and TRBJ2-2; 7 bases align to TRBD2. Germline CDR1 reads MNHEY; CDR2 reads SMNVEV (reference sequence). The CDR3 runs 16 residues. Unmatched junction bases numbered 8, after V lost 5 bases and J lost 2 bases. CDR3 loop: CASSPNPSGNTGELFF. In DNA form, the CDR3 reads TGTGCCAGCAGTCCGAATCCTAGCGGTAACACCGGGGAGCTGTTTTTT.

The V and J genes are TRBV4-3 and TRBJ2-3, with 7 nucleotides matching TRBD2. V shed 0 bases, J shed 2 bases, and the junction held 5 bases outside the gene matches. Germline V gene data show CDR1 as LGHNA and CDR2 as YSLEER. CDR3 size: 16 residues. Here the CDR3 reads CASSQDGEGDTDTQYF. CDR3 sequence (DNA): TGCGCCAGCAGCCAAGACGGGGAGGGAGACACAGATACGCAGTATTTT.

The chain carries TRBV18 and TRBJ2-7, with D perhaps matching TRBD2 (6 bases). Germline V lookup: CDR1 KGHSH, CDR2 LQKENI. Trimming took off 0 bases at V and 1 base at J, with 10 bases between the two ends. This CDR3 is built from 15 residues. The CDR3 DNA reads as TGTGCCAGCTCACCACCGACTGGACTATCCTACGAGCAGTACTTC. It is translated as CASSPPTGLSYEQYF. Looking up the rest from reference TRBV18 and TRBJ2-7 gives the full variable domain: NAGVMQNPRHLVRRRGQEARLRCSPMKGHSHVYWYRQLPEEGLKFMVYLQKENIIDESGMPKERFSAEFPKEGPSILRIQQVVRGDSAAYFCASSPPTGLSYEQYFGPGTRLTVT.

The chain combines TRBV7-9 with TRBJ2-3, with D tentatively TRBD1 or TRBD2 (5 bases each). The CDR3 runs to 15 residues. Germline assignment: CDR1 SEHNR and CDR2 FQNEAQ (reference sequence). V was shortened by 5 bases and J by 6 bases, with 18 bases between the two germline ends. CDR3 sequence: CASSHAGAPGDTQYF. In DNA, the CDR3 is TGTGCCAGCAGCCACGCCGGGGCCCCCGGGGATACGCAGTATTTT.

This chain links TRBV29-1 with TRBJ1-1; TRBD1 matches at 9 bases. V was pared by 6 bases and J by 0 bases, with 14 bases of the junction left unmatched. The CDR3 covers 17 residues. CDR1 SQVTM and CDR2 ANQGSEA come from the germline V gene. CDR3 in DNA: TGCAGCGTGGAAATATGGACAGGGGAACGATTGAACACTGAAGCTTTCTTT. Amino acids: CSVEIWTGERLNTEAFF.

This clone was observed once. V gene TRBV11-3 combines with J gene TRBJ2-3; D uncertain. The germline CDR1 and CDR2 sequences are SGHNT and YENEEA. V was trimmed by 5 bases and J by 3 bases, leaving 15 bases between them. The CDR3 is 15 residues long. The CDR3 sequence is CASSPGRALTDTQYF. The CDR3 DNA reads as TGTGCCAGCAGCCCCGGACGGGCGCTAACAGATACGCAGTATTTT.

The CDR3 nucleotides are TGCAGCGCACGCGACCGAAACACCATATATTTT. Translation: CSARDRNTIYF. The genes are TRBV29-1 and TRBJ1-3; D gene unclear. Trimming removed 7 bases from V and 5 bases from J, with 9 bases in between. CDR1 is SQVTM, CDR2 ANQGSEA, per germline. The CDR3 covers 11 residues.

The rearrangement links TRBV27 to TRBJ2-7; 8 nucleotides line up with TRBD1. The CDR3 is made up of 15 amino acids. With V trimmed by 2 bases and J by 4 bases, 7 bases remained unmatched. Germline V lookup: CDR1 MNHEY, CDR2 SMNVEV (reference sequence). The CDR3 DNA is TGTGCCAGCAGTTTAAACGCAGGGGGCAGGTACGAGCAGTACTTC. This codes for CASSLNAGGRYEQYF.

The rearrangement links TRBV19 to TRBJ1-2; D call uncertain. Germline CDR1 LNHDA, CDR2 SQIVND (reference sequence). The V end was cut by 1 base, the J end by 4 bases, with 13 bases between. CDR3 length: 15 amino acids. In nucleotides, the CDR3 is TGTGCCAGTAGTATAGCCCACCGCGCGACCTATGGCTACACCTTC. Translated: CASSIAHRATYGYTF. The full variable domain, with the rest looked up from reference TRBV19 and TRBJ1-2, is DGGITQSPKYLFRKEGQNVTLSCEQNLNHDAMYWYRQDPGQGLRLIYYSQIVNDFQKGDIAEGYSVSREKKESFPLTVTSAQKNPTAFYLCASSIAHRATYGYTFGSGTRLTVV.

The table lists this clone with a count of one. The V and J genes are TRBV15 and TRBJ2-2; 7 nucleotides line up with TRBD1. CDR1 is LNHNV, CDR2 YYDKDF, per germline (reference sequence). V shed 5 bases and J 7 bases; nucleotides not matched to a gene: 16. The CDR3 is 17 residues long. CDR3 region: CATSGASPTGRNGELFF. CDR3 DNA: TGTGCCACCAGCGGAGCCTCCCCGACAGGGCGCAACGGGGAGCTGTTTTTT.

The genes are TRBV29-1 and TRBJ2-3, with 7 bases lining up with TRBD1. The CDR3 consists of 11 residues. J lost 5 bases, V lost 6 bases, and 2 bases had no gene match. The germline CDR1 and CDR2 sequences are SQVTM and ANQGSEA. The CDR3 sequence: CSVDRQDTQYF. In DNA form, the CDR3 reads TGCAGCGTGGACAGGCAAGATACGCAGTATTTT.

The CDR3 protein is CASSESTGLTEAFF. In nucleotides, the CDR3 is TGTGCCAGCAGCGAGTCGACAGGGTTGACTGAAGCTTTCTTT. The rearrangement uses TRBV7-9 and TRBJ1-1; TRBD1 matches at 7 bases. CDR1 is SEHNR, CDR2 FQNEAQ, per germline (reference sequence). There are 14 residues in the CDR3. The J segment lost 5 bases and the V segment lost 5 bases, leaving 8 bases of the junction unmatched.

CDR3 sequence: CASSVEARGELFF. The CDR3 DNA reads as TGTGCCAGCAGCGTAGAGGCCAGGGGGGAGCTGTTTTTT. The chain carries TRBV9 and TRBJ2-2; D remains unclear. CDR1 and CDR2 from the germline V gene are SGDLS and YYNGEE. V lost 0 bases, J lost 8 bases, and 8 bases lay in between. The CDR3 totals 13 residues. Combining the CDR3 with reference TRBV9 and TRBJ2-2 gives the whole variable domain DSGVTQTPKHLITATGQRVTLRCSPRSGDLSVYWYQQSLDQGLQFLIQYYNGEERAKGNILERFSAQQFPDLHSELNLSSLELGDSALYFCASSVEARGELFFGEGSRLTVL.

This clone was recorded once. V is TRBV5-1 and J is TRBJ2-3, with a tentative D call TRBD2 (5 bases). This CDR3 contains 16 residues. V lost 2 bases, J lost 3 bases, and 16 bases lay in between. Germline V gene sequence: CDR1 SGHRS, CDR2 YFSETQ. Here the CDR3 DNA reads TGCGCCAGCAGCTTTAGAGGGTGGGAGCGGACAGATACGCAGTATTTT. Protein: CASSFRGWERTDTQYF.

The chain links TRBV6-5 to TRBJ2-3; D is undetermined. CDR1 is MNHEY and CDR2 is SVGAGI in the germline V gene. V was cut by 2 bases and J by 2 bases, with 5 bases left in between. The CDR3 sequence is 13 residues long. The DNA for the CDR3 is TGTGCCAGCAGTTACCGGAACACAGATACGCAGTATTTT. Encoded protein: CASSYRNTDTQYF.

The chain links TRBV9 to TRBJ2-7, with TRBD1 identical over 10 bases. CDR3 length equals 15 residues. J was trimmed by 2 bases and V by 3 bases; bases with no gene match: 5. Germline lookup yields CDR1 SGDLS and CDR2 YYNGEE. CDR3 sequence reads: CASSGGDRGPYEQYF. CDR3 nucleotide sequence: TGTGCCAGCAGCGGGGGGGACAGGGGCCCCTACGAGCAGTACTTC.

J is TRBJ1-3 and V is TRBV7-9; tentatively, D is TRBD1 (6 bases). CDR1 is SEHNR and CDR2 is FQNEAQ in the germline V gene (reference sequence). The CDR3 runs to 17 residues. The ends were cut back, 1 base at V and 0 bases at J, with 13 bases in the middle. The CDR3 nucleotides read TGTGCCAGCAGCTTAGAGGGACACATTAGCTCTGGAAACACCATATATTTT. Protein: CASSLEGHISSGNTIYF.